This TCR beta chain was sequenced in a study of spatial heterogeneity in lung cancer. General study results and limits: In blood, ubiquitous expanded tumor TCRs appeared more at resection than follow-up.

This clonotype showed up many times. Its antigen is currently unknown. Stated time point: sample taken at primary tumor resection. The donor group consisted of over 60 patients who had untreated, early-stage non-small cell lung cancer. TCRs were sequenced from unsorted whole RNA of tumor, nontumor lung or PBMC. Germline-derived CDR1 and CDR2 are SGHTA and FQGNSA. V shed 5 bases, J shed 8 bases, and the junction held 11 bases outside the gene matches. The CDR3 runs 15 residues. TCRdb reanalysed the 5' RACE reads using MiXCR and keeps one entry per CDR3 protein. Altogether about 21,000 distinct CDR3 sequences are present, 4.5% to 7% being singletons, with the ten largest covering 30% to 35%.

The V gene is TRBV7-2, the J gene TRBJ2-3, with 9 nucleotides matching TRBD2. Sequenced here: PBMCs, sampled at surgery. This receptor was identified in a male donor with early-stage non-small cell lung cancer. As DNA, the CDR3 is TGTGCCAGCAGCCCTAGCTCGGCGGGGGGGCTTACGCAGTATTTT. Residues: CASSPSSAGGLTQYF.